This T cell receptor (beta chain) emerged from a study of cytomegalovirus exposure and HLA in healthy donors. Use of 60 Vbeta and 13 Jbeta primers characterized the PCR. The table came from immunoSEQ multiplex PCR; TCRdb's copy has only in-frame clones and leaves some out. The table includes about 180,000 clones, 77% detected once. The J segment lost 4 bases and the V segment lost 4 bases, leaving 8 bases of the junction unmatched. The CDR3 covers 16 residues. Germline-derived CDR1 and CDR2 are SGHRS and YFSETQ. Only one count was recorded for this clone. The sample comprised PBMCs. The rearrangement uses TRBV5-1 and TRBJ2-5, with TRBD2 matching over 12 bases. The clonotype was recovered from a woman in her sixties or seventies in good health and CMV-seropositive. DNA for the CDR3: TGCGCCAGCAGCACCCGGACTAGCGGGGTTGGAGAGACCCAGTACTTC. Translation gives CASSTRTSGVGETQYF.